One and the same sample provided the 9 T cell receptor beta chains below, sequenced in a study of brain T cells in children with intractable seizures. The protocol was immunoSEQ multiplex PCR, while the TCRdb copy is restricted to in-frame clones and leaves out a portion. The table lists hundreds of thousands of clones, 85% to 95% of them singletons. This sample's time point: blood from clinic visit 5 months post-surgery; TSC patient then seizure free. The sample here was peripheral blood, taken 5 to 6 months after surgery. The receptors come from a boy younger than two with tuberous sclerosis and intractable seizures.

The chain carries TRBV14 and TRBJ1-2; D might be TRBD1 (6 bases). V lost 4 bases to trimming and J lost 4 bases, with 10 bases between them. There are 13 residues in the CDR3. In germline, CDR1 is SGHDN, CDR2 FVKESK. For the CDR3, the DNA is TGTGCCAGCAGCCCGACAGGACGCTATGGCTACACCTTC. Amino acid sequence: CASSPTGRYGYTF.

This clone was recorded once. The chain joins TRBV11-2 to TRBJ1-1, with D maybe TRBD1 (6 bases). V was trimmed by 1 base and J by 4 bases, leaving 10 bases between them. The CDR3 runs 14 residues. Germline V lookup: CDR1 SGHAT, CDR2 FQNNGV. This CDR3 reads CASSLVGGSTEAFF. The CDR3 DNA is TGTGCCAGCAGCTTAGTCGGGGGCTCCACTGAAGCTTTCTTT.

The genes are TRBV7-3 and TRBJ1-2, with a weak D call TRBD1 (6 bases). CDR3 length: 15 residues. Trimming removed 1 base at V and 0 bases at J, with 9 bases between. Germline lookup yields CDR1 SGHTA and CDR2 FQGTGA. CDR3 sequence: CASSLMGATNYGYTF. Written as DNA, the CDR3 is TGTGCCAGCAGCTTAATGGGGGCAACTAACTATGGCTACACCTTC.

This sequence joins TRBV11-3 and TRBJ2-1; D is possibly TRBD2 (6 bases). CDR1 and CDR2 (germline): SGHNT, YENEEA. CDR3 length: 13 amino acids. Trimming left V 3 bases short and J 8 bases short, with 11 bases between. CDR3: CASSFLTSYEQFF. The CDR3 bases are TGTGCCAGCAGCTTCCTTACTAGCTATGAGCAGTTCTTC.

The chain has TRBV5-4 and TRBJ2-7, with 7 bases that match TRBD1. The CDR3 length is 14 residues. From germline, CDR1 is SGHNT and CDR2 YYREEE (reference sequence). The J segment lost 2 bases and the V segment lost 2 bases, leaving 4 bases of the junction unmatched. The CDR3 DNA is TGTGCCAGCAGCTTACCGGGACAGACCTACGAGCAGTACTTC. Translating it yields CASSLPGQTYEQYF.

This clone has only a few counts. This rearrangement joins TRBV19 to TRBJ1-1; D may be TRBD1 (5 bases). The V and J ends lost 5 bases and 4 bases respectively, with 20 bases between them. CDR1 is LNHDA and CDR2 is SQIVND in the germline V gene (reference sequence). This CDR3 has 16 amino acids. This CDR3 reads CASSSGGNPYSTEAFF. Written as DNA, the CDR3 is TGTGCCAGTAGTTCCGGGGGGAATCCGTATAGCACTGAAGCTTTCTTT.

The gene calls are TRBV3-1 (or the pseudogene TRBV3-2) and TRBJ1-1, with a possible D match to TRBD1 (5 bases). V was trimmed by 0 bases and J by 1 base, leaving 9 bases between them. The CDR3 covers 15 residues. CDR1 and CDR2 (germline): LGHDT, YNNKEL (reference sequence). CDR3: CASSQDLGTNTEAFF. Here the CDR3 DNA reads TGTGCCAGCAGCCAAGATTTAGGGACGAACACTGAAGCTTTCTTT.

The chain is built from TRBV20-1 and TRBJ1-6; no firm D call. This CDR3 contains 14 residues. CDR1 is DFQATT and CDR2 is SNEGSKA in the germline V gene (reference sequence). The V end was cut by 3 bases, the J end by 10 bases, with 16 bases between. CDR3 amino acids: CSASSRRILSPLHF. For the CDR3, the DNA is TGCAGTGCTAGTAGTCGGCGGATCCTCTCACCCCTCCACTTT.

J is TRBJ2-1 and V is TRBV7-2, with 11 bases that match TRBD2. Per germline, CDR1 SGHTA and CDR2 FQGNSA. The CDR3 spans 16 residues. The ends lost 1 base at V and 4 bases at J; junction bases unmatched: 3. The CDR3 reads CASSLGLAGRYNEQFF. CDR3 coding DNA: TGTGCCAGCAGCTTAGGACTAGCGGGGAGATACAATGAGCAGTTCTTC.